Below, 23 T cell receptor beta chains from the same sample are listed, as sequenced in a study of shared clonotypes between healthy human individuals. Measured with immunoSEQ multiplex PCR; TCRdb has only the in-frame clones, and not every one. The sample lists a few million clones, roughly 92% occurring once. The source material was naive CD4+ T cells from PBMCs. Subset described: CD45RA+ positively selected. The source is a man between 18 and 35 years old in good health. Some clones in this sample may be carry-over from other donors' samples.

The rearrangement uses TRBV5-6 and TRBJ2-1; TRBD1 agrees at 7 bases. V gave up 4 bases and J gave up 2 bases; unmatched junction bases: 18. CDR3 length equals 19 residues. The germline gives CDR1 SGHDT, CDR2 YYEEEE. The CDR3 loop reads CASSATGVPGQSTYNEQFF. Written as DNA, the CDR3 is TGTGCCAGCAGCGCTACTGGGGTACCGGGACAGAGCACCTACAATGAGCAGTTCTTC.

Comment on this clone: The junction departs from the called germline gene at one end, perhaps through a read error. This chain links TRBV19 with TRBJ1-2, with 7 bases identical to TRBD1. Germline-derived CDR1 and CDR2 are LNHDA and SQIVND (reference sequence). The CDR3 is 15 residues long. The CDR3 is CASTPTGQLTIATRF. In DNA form, the CDR3 reads TGTGCCAGTACCCCTACGGGACAGCTAACTATTGCTACACGGTTC.

Comments on this clone: Other nucleotide sequences from this sample produce the same CDR3. This chain connects TRBV11-2 to TRBJ1-1; D uncertain. Trimming shortened V by 0 bases and J by 4 bases, and 3 bases separated the two germline ends. The germline V gene encodes CDR1 SGHAT and CDR2 FQNNGV. The CDR3 sequence is 12 residues long. DNA of the CDR3: TGTGCCAGCAGCTTAGATCGCACTGAAGCTTTCTTT. The encoded protein is CASSLDRTEAFF. Full variable domain (remainder filled in from reference TRBV11-2 and TRBJ1-1): EAGVAQSPRYKIIEKRQSVAFWCNPISGHATLYWYQQILGQGPKLLIQFQNNGVVDDSQLPKDRFSAERLKGVDSTLKIQPAKLEDSAVYLCASSLDRTEAFFGQGTRLTVV.

The chain has TRBV6-5 and TRBJ2-2; the match to TRBD1 covers 8 bases. With 8 bases clipped from V and 5 bases from J, the junction kept 7 bases outside the gene matches. This CDR3 has 14 residues. The V gene's germline CDR1 is MNHEY and CDR2 SVGAGI. The CDR3 loop reads CASRGQALTGELFF. The CDR3 coding sequence is TGTGCCAGCCGGGGACAGGCCCTAACCGGGGAGCTGTTTTTT.

The chain uses TRBV28 and TRBJ1-1; 8 bases line up with TRBD1. Germline V lookup: CDR1 MDHEN, CDR2 SYDVKM. V was pared by 5 bases and J by 10 bases, with 15 bases of the junction left unmatched. The CDR3 runs to 15 residues. CDR3 sequence: CASSLTSAGQAGAFF. The CDR3 bases are TGTGCCAGCAGTCTGACTTCCGCGGGACAGGCGGGAGCTTTCTTT.

The chain links TRBV7-9 to TRBJ2-1; D possibly corresponds to TRBD1 (6 bases). The germline V gene encodes CDR1 SEHNR and CDR2 FQNEAQ (reference sequence). The CDR3 is made up of 15 amino acids. The germline V and J ends were trimmed by 1 base and 6 bases, with 13 bases remaining between them. In nucleotides, the CDR3 is TGTGCCAGCAGCTTAGAGGGGGTCTATACCAATGAGCAGTTCTTC. Its protein is CASSLEGVYTNEQFF.

The gene calls are TRBV27 and TRBJ1-2; D is undetermined. The germline V gene has CDR1 MNHEY and CDR2 SMNVEV (reference sequence). Deletions cut 0 bases from V and 4 bases from J, with 12 bases between. The CDR3 sequence is 15 residues long. The CDR3 spells CASSLSDGGFYGYTF. In DNA, the CDR3 is TGTGCCAGCAGTTTATCGGACGGAGGATTCTATGGCTACACCTTC.

Concerning this clone: The same CDR3 is also encoded by other DNA sequences in this sample. J is TRBJ2-3 and V is TRBV19; TRBD1 matches at 8 bases. The length of the CDR3 is 13 residues. With 6 bases clipped from V and 3 bases from J, the junction kept 2 bases outside the gene matches. Germline values: CDR1 LNHDA, CDR2 SQIVND (reference sequence). CDR3 DNA: TGTGCCAGTAGCCGGACAGGGACAGATACGCAGTATTTT. It yields the protein CASSRTGTDTQYF.

The chain is built from TRBV28 and TRBJ1-1; a weak D match, TRBD1 (6 bases). The CDR3 runs 16 residues. Trimming took 5 bases from V and 1 from J, leaving 17 bases between them. Germline V gives CDR1 MDHEN, CDR2 SYDVKM. The CDR3 spells CASSPWGGGPNTEAFF. DNA for the CDR3: TGTGCCAGCAGTCCTTGGGGCGGGGGGCCGAACACTGAAGCTTTCTTT.

The rearrangement joins TRBV29-1 to TRBJ2-2, with D unresolved. Germline V gene sequence: CDR1 SQVTM, CDR2 ANQGSEA. The V and J ends lost 3 bases and 6 bases respectively, with 11 bases between them. This CDR3 region has 13 residues. The CDR3: CSVELDRSGELFF. The CDR3 region has the DNA TGCAGCGTTGAGCTCGATCGGTCCGGGGAGCTGTTTTTT.

The chain uses TRBV2 and TRBJ2-2; the D is unclear. The CDR3 totals 13 residues. V dropped 3 bases and J dropped 5 bases, with 7 bases sitting between them. Per the germline V gene, CDR1 is SNHLY and CDR2 is FYNNEI. The CDR3 bases are TGTGCCAGCAGTGATACGCGGACCGGGGAGCTGTTTTTT. The encoded protein is CASSDTRTGELFF.

Note on this clone: Other DNA sequences of this sample code for an identical CDR3. The chain uses TRBV6-5 and TRBJ2-6; D remains unclear. The CDR3 consists of 15 residues. The germline V and J ends were trimmed by 2 bases and 0 bases, with 5 bases remaining between them. The germline CDR1 and CDR2 sequences are MNHEY and SVGAGI. The CDR3 is CASSYGGSGANVLTF. Written as DNA, the CDR3 is TGTGCCAGCAGTTACGGCGGCTCTGGGGCCAACGTCCTGACTTTC.

This clone was seen a single time. The V gene is TRBV12-5, the J gene TRBJ2-2, with D perhaps matching TRBD2 (6 bases). Germline loops: CDR1 LGHNT, CDR2 FRNRAP. The CDR3 extends over 19 amino acids. V was pared by 2 bases and J by 3 bases, with 22 bases between. The CDR3 region has the DNA TGTGCTAGTGGTTTGCACGCTCCTCCGGGGAGGAAGCACACCGGGGAGCTGTTTTTT. Encoded protein: CASGLHAPPGRKHTGELFF.

The chain recombines TRBV10-3 with TRBJ1-6; TRBD1 is a possible D gene (5 bases). Trimming pared 0 bases from V and 15 bases from J, leaving 18 bases between. The CDR3 consists of 15 residues. Germline CDR1 is ENHRY and CDR2 is SYGVKD. The chain's CDR3 is CAISESLGLGGHLHF. The CDR3 bases are TGTGCCATCAGTGAGTCACTGGGACTGGGGGGTCACCTCCACTTT.

The chain joins TRBV18 to TRBJ1-4, with unresolved D. The V end lost 2 bases, the J end lost 5 bases, and 18 bases lay between the germline ends. Germline V gene sequence: CDR1 KGHSH, CDR2 LQKENI. The length of the CDR3 is 17 residues. The CDR3 sequence is CASSPTIGWQANEKLFF. The CDR3 DNA follows: TGTGCCAGCTCACCAACGATCGGATGGCAGGCCAATGAAAAACTGTTTTTT.

This clone was counted only a few times. CDR3 DNA sequence: TGTGCCTGGAGTGTACACAGGCTTATGAACACTGAAGCTTTCTTT. Protein product: CAWSVHRLMNTEAFF. V usage is TRBV30 and J usage is TRBJ1-1, with D maybe TRBD1 (5 bases). Trimming left V 0 bases short and J 0 bases short, with 11 bases between. This CDR3 spans 15 amino acids. The V gene's germline CDR1 is GTSNPN and CDR2 SVGIG (reference sequence).

The chain carries TRBV6-6 and TRBJ2-5; 8 nucleotides match TRBD1. The CDR3 has 15 amino acids. CDR1 and CDR2 (germline): MNHNY, SVGAGI (reference sequence). J gave up 5 bases and V 2 bases, and 7 bases lay outside the gene matches. The CDR3 region has the DNA TGTGCCAGCAGTTACCCCGCAGGGGGCGGGGAGACCCAGTACTTC. Protein sequence: CASSYPAGGGETQYF.

CDR3 in amino acids: CASSRRSATNEKLFF. The DNA for the CDR3 is TGCGCCAGCAGTAGACGGAGCGCAACTAATGAAAAACTGTTTTTT. The chain joins TRBV4-1 to TRBJ1-4, with no clear D. Germline-derived CDR1 and CDR2 are MGHRA and YSYEKL. V was trimmed by 6 bases and J by 0 bases, leaving 11 bases between them. This CDR3 is 15 amino acids long.

This clone appeared a single time. This sequence joins TRBV6-1 and TRBJ2-6; D is possibly TRBD1 (5 bases). The CDR3 consists of 15 residues. Germline loops: CDR1 MNHNS, CDR2 SASEGT. Trimming stripped 1 base from V and 1 base from J, with 5 bases between. The chain's CDR3 is CASSEEGSGANVLTF. The CDR3 nucleotides read TGTGCCAGCAGTGAAGAGGGGTCTGGGGCCAACGTCCTGACTTTC.

The chain couples TRBV5-1 to TRBJ2-1; no definite D call. The CDR3 has 15 residues. V lost 5 bases and J 2 bases, leaving 14 bases between the germline ends. The germline CDR1 and CDR2 sequences are SGHRS and YFSETQ. The CDR3 here is CASSFLGVAYNEQFF. DNA of the CDR3: TGCGCCAGCAGTTTTCTAGGCGTAGCCTACAATGAGCAGTTCTTC. Using reference TRBV5-1 and TRBJ2-1 for the parts outside the CDR3, the full variable domain is KAGVTQTPRYLIKTRGQQVTLSCSPISGHRSVSWYQQTPGQGLQFLFEYFSETQRNKGNFPGRFSGRQFSNSRSEMNVSTLELGDSALYLCASSFLGVAYNEQFFGPGTRLTVL.

The rearrangement joins TRBV11-3 to TRBJ2-1, with 11 bases that match TRBD1. There are 15 residues in the CDR3. V shed 1 base, J shed 9 bases, and the junction held 5 bases outside the gene matches. Germline CDR1 reads SGHNT; CDR2 reads YENEEA. The CDR3 bases are TGTGCCAGCAGCTTAGGAGGGACAGGGGGAGGTGAGCAGTTCTTC. Its translation: CASSLGGTGGGEQFF.

The chain carries TRBV7-9 and TRBJ2-7, with D possibly being TRBD1 (6 bases). The germline V gene encodes CDR1 SEHNR and CDR2 FQNEAQ (reference sequence). The V end was cut by 5 bases, the J end by 1 base, with 15 bases between. The CDR3 covers 15 residues. The CDR3 DNA follows: TGTGCCAGCAGCGCAACAGGGTTCGTGTCCTACGAGCAGTACTTC. As protein: CASSATGFVSYEQYF.

CDR3 DNA sequence: TGCGCCAGCACCGACGGGGCTGTTTTGGAGACCCAGTACTTC. Its translation: CASTDGAVLETQYF. V gene TRBV5-1 combines with J gene TRBJ2-5; either TRBD1 or TRBD2 may supply D (5 bases each). The CDR3 extends over 14 amino acids. Germline CDR1 reads SGHRS; CDR2 reads YFSETQ. V lost 6 bases and J lost 5, with 17 bases in between.